This T cell receptor beta chain was retrieved from a study of identical twins. This CDR3 has 16 amino acids. Looked up from germline, CDR1 is SGHRS and CDR2 is YFSETQ. With 4 bases removed from V and 0 bases from J, the gap between germline ends came to 14 bases. Study results and limitations: Twin sharing of out-of-frame TCR alpha was underestimated by models in monozygotic pairs.

TCRdb re-called the 5' RACE reads with MiXCR, one entry per CDR3 protein. The sample has 500,000 to 600,000 distinct CDR3 sequences; less than 25% are singletons. As regards this clonotype: No antigen is known for it.

The same data also went into a second study, on T cells expressing NK-cell markers. From that paper: All TCR beta repertoires analysed originated from sorted CD3+CD56+NKG2C+, CD3+CD56+NKG2C- and CD3+CD56-NKG2C+ T cells.

This clonotype originated in a woman aged 18-29 years in good health. The chain is built from TRBV5-1 and TRBJ2-1; possible D gene TRBD2, 6 bases. The material sequenced was CD4+ T cells sorted from blood. DNA of the CDR3: TGCGCCAGCAGCGCCTTAGCGGCCAGCTCCTACAATGAGCAGTTCTTC. This sequence encodes CASSALAASSYNEQFF.